The T cell receptor beta chain under discussion was sequenced for a study of T cells in Graves' hyperthyroidism and ophthalmopathy. Points from the study as a whole: Within blood appeared most thyroid clonotypes that had expanded above 0.001.

This CDR3 comprises 15 residues. Trimming left V 5 bases short and J 7 bases short, with 18 bases between. Patients were excluded for uncontrolled infection, other autoimmune disease, pregnancy or lactation. There were TCR beta CDR3 regions amplified from RNA transcripts. First-round RT-PCR targeting the TCR CDR3 was performed with the HTBI primer set. TCRdb independently ran MiXCR on the multiplex PCR reads; one entry per CDR3 protein. This sample has around 600,000 distinct CDR3 sequences, with approximately 15% found just once. Note on this clonotype: The antigen is undetermined.

The V call is TRBV12-3 or TRBV12-4, the J call TRBJ2-1; TRBD2 might be the D (6 bases). This sequence originates from a young woman with Graves' ophthalmopathy. Input material: blood. The CDR3 reads CASSGLPGSRNEQFF. Here the CDR3 DNA reads TGTGCCAGCAGTGGCCTTCCCGGGAGCCGGAATGAGCAGTTCTTC.